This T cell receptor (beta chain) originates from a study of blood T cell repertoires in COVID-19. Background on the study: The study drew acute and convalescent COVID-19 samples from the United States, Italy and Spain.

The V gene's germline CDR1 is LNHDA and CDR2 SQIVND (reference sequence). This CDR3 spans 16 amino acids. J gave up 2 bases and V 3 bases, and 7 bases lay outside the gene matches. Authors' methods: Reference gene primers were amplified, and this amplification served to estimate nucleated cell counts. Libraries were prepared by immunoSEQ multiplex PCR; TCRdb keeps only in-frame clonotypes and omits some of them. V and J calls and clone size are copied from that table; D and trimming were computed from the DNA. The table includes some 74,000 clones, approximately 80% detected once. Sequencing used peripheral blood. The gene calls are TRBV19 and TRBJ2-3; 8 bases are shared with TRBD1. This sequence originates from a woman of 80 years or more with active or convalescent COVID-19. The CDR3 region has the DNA TGTGCCAGTAGTATGGACCAGGGACAGGACACAGATACGCAGTATTTT. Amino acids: CASSMDQGQDTDTQYF.